This TCR beta chain stems from a study of regulatory T cells in long-lasting Graves disease. This clonotype has a count of ten or more. Looked up from germline, CDR1 is SNHLY and CDR2 is FYNNEI. V lost 6 bases to trimming and J lost 7 bases, with 12 bases between them. There are 13 residues in the CDR3. Construction of TCR beta libraries relied on iRepertoire HTBI primers and on Arm-PCR targeting CDR3 regions. TCRdb passed the multiplex PCR reads through MiXCR, listing each CDR3 protein once. The sample lists hundreds of thousands of distinct CDR3 sequences; roughly 15% were seen once. Time point meaning: newly diagnosed GD, antithyroid drugs for less than 3 months. PBMCs were the source of the RNA used for TCR sequencing. The same data also contributed to another study, on T cells in Graves' hyperthyroidism and ophthalmopathy.

The rearrangement links TRBV2 to TRBJ2-2; D is uncertain. The sample was peripheral blood mononuclear cells (PBMCs), taken at new diagnosis, from a patient treated with antithyroid drugs. The TCR comes from a woman in her 30s with Graves disease. The CDR3 is CASRTFMDGELFF. CDR3 nucleotides: TGTGCCAGCAGGACTTTCATGGACGGGGAGCTGTTTTTT.